A single sample gave rise to the 13 T cell receptor beta chains below, sequenced in a study of shared clonotypes between healthy human individuals. Produced via immunoSEQ multiplex PCR; TCRdb's table is partial and in-frame only. The data contain 2.3 million or so clones, roughly 93% of them singletons. Sequencing used naive CD4+ T cells from PBMCs. The subset: CD45RA+ positively selected. These receptors all come from a man aged 18 to 30 in good health. Some clones in this sample may be carry-over from other donors' samples.

J is TRBJ2-1 and V is TRBV7-3; TRBD1 agrees at 7 bases. CDR1 is SGHTA and CDR2 is FQGTGA in the germline V gene. V lost 5 bases and J lost 1; bases outside the gene matches: 5. This CDR3 contains 15 residues. This CDR3 is CASSKGRGSYNEQFF. CDR3 bases: TGTGCCAGCAGCAAGGGCAGGGGGTCCTACAATGAGCAGTTCTTC.

The rearrangement links TRBV2 to TRBJ1-1; D is unresolved. V lost 5 bases and J 4 bases, leaving 5 bases between the germline ends. This CDR3 has 11 residues. Looked up from germline, CDR1 is SNHLY and CDR2 is FYNNEI. This CDR3 reads CASSISTEAFF. CDR3 nucleotides: TGTGCCAGCAGTATAAGCACTGAAGCTTTCTTT.

This clone was counted a few times. The chain employs TRBV2 and TRBJ2-7; tentatively, D is TRBD2 (6 bases). CDR1 SNHLY and CDR2 FYNNEI come from the germline V gene. Trimming removed 5 bases from V and 4 bases from J, with 15 bases in between. This CDR3 spans 14 amino acids. In DNA form, the CDR3 reads TGTGCCAGCAGTCGGACCGCCGCGGGATACGAGCAGTACTTC. Amino acids: CASSRTAAGYEQYF.

Worth noting for this clone: Other nucleotide sequences in the sample specify the same CDR3. The chain links TRBV9 to TRBJ1-3, with unresolved D. Trimming cost V 0 bases and J 4 bases, with 8 bases left between them. Per the germline V gene, CDR1 is SGDLS and CDR2 is YYNGEE. The CDR3 is made up of 14 amino acids. CDR3 nucleotides: TGTGCCAGCAGCGTAGTAGGGAGCGGAAACACCATATATTTT. The encoded protein is CASSVVGSGNTIYF.

This clone was detected only once. The sample contains more than one DNA sequence encoding this CDR3. The chain carries TRBV9 and TRBJ2-5, with D possibly TRBD1 on 6 matching bases. This CDR3 is built from 14 residues. V lost 0 bases to trimming and J lost 4 bases, with 10 bases between them. The V gene's germline CDR1 is SGDLS and CDR2 YYNGEE. The DNA for the CDR3 is TGTGCCAGCAGCGTAGGCCCAGGGGCAGAGACCCAGTACTTC. Amino acid sequence: CASSVGPGAETQYF.

Turning to this clone: Other DNA sequences in this sample translate to the same CDR3. The chain has TRBV9 and TRBJ1-2; 10 nucleotides match TRBD1. The CDR3 extends over 13 amino acids. J lost 6 bases, V lost 3 bases, and 2 bases had no gene match. CDR1 is SGDLS and CDR2 is YYNGEE in the germline V gene. The CDR3 is CASSAGTGDGYTF. The CDR3 nucleotides read TGTGCCAGCAGCGCTGGGACAGGGGATGGCTACACCTTC.

This sequence joins TRBV28 and TRBJ1-5; tentative D call: TRBD1 (5 bases). The germline CDR1 and CDR2 sequences are MDHEN and SYDVKM. The CDR3 consists of 14 residues. Trimming shortened V by 2 bases and J by 4 bases, and 9 bases separated the two germline ends. DNA of the CDR3: TGTGCCAGCAGTTTAGAGGCAGGGAATCAGCCCCAGCATTTT. Amino acids: CASSLEAGNQPQHF.

J is TRBJ2-6 and V is TRBV27; D gene ambiguous. Germline CDR1 MNHEY, CDR2 SMNVEV (reference sequence). V was trimmed by 5 bases and J by 0 bases, leaving 8 bases between them. There are 15 residues in the CDR3. DNA for the CDR3: TGTGCCAGCAGTATTTATGGCTCTGGGGCCAACGTCCTGACTTTC. Translated: CASSIYGSGANVLTF.

The chain uses TRBV5-1 and TRBJ2-7; D ambiguous. The CDR3 has 16 residues. Germline CDR1 SGHRS, CDR2 YFSETQ. The ends were cut back, 4 bases at V and 5 bases at J, with 22 bases in the middle. DNA of the CDR3: TGCGCCAGCAGCATACTCCCGACGCTAATTGGAAACGAGCAGTACTTC. It yields the protein CASSILPTLIGNEQYF.

The chain links TRBV5-6 to TRBJ2-4, with 7 bases aligning to TRBD2. Losses at the gene ends were 5 bases for V and 9 bases for J; bases not matched to a gene: 14. Germline values: CDR1 SGHDT, CDR2 YYEEEE. The CDR3 has 15 amino acids. In nucleotides, the CDR3 is TGTGCCAGCAGATTCGCAGTGGGAGGGAACAGCATTCAGTACTTC. Its protein product is CASRFAVGGNSIQYF.

This chain connects TRBV6-1 to TRBJ1-4, with D possibly being TRBD1 (6 bases). V lost 9 bases to trimming and J lost 8 bases, with 19 bases between them. From germline, CDR1 is MNHNS and CDR2 SASEGT. This CDR3 spans 14 amino acids. The DNA for the CDR3 is TGTGCCAGTCGGATTGGGACACAGGGAGAAAAACTGTTTTTT. Residues: CASRIGTQGEKLFF.

The chain employs TRBV28 and TRBJ2-1, with D hard to call. The length of the CDR3 is 14 residues. Germline assignment: CDR1 MDHEN and CDR2 SYDVKM. V was trimmed by 2 bases and J by 6 bases, leaving 11 bases between them. The CDR3 spells CASSLQLPFNEQFF. In DNA form, the CDR3 reads TGTGCCAGCAGTTTACAGTTGCCATTCAATGAGCAGTTCTTC.

The chain is built from TRBV4-1 and TRBJ2-2, with D possibly called TRBD1 or TRBD2 (5 bases each). This CDR3 spans 15 amino acids. The V end lost 1 base, the J end lost 4 bases, and 10 bases lay between the germline ends. Germline V lookup: CDR1 MGHRA, CDR2 YSYEKL. This CDR3 reads CASSQGWGTTGELFF. In DNA form, the CDR3 reads TGCGCCAGCAGCCAAGGCTGGGGGACCACCGGGGAGCTGTTTTTT.